One and the same sample provided the 10 T cell receptor beta chains below, sequenced in a study of T-cell reconstitution after alpha-beta-depleted transplantation in children. For TCRbeta, the library was prepared with unique molecular identifiers. A single record per CDR3 protein comes from TCRdb applying MiXCR to the PCR reads. The data contain about 980,000 distinct CDR3 sequences, 25% to 30% of them singletons. Sequenced material: PBMCs, mostly from graft donor cells, taken 360 days after TCRalphabeta/CD19-depleted stem cell transplant. The source is a boy younger than two who had a stem cell transplant for SCID, so the T cells may come from the graft donor.

The rearrangement links TRBV7-6 to TRBJ2-6; D unresolved. Germline-derived CDR1 and CDR2 are SGHVS and FNYEAQ. The V and J ends lost 5 bases and 4 bases respectively, with 12 bases between them. CDR3 size: 15 residues. For the CDR3, the DNA is TGTGCCAGCAGCCAAGTCGCAACCGGGGCCAACGTCCTGACTTTC. It is translated as CASSQVATGANVLTF.

This clonotype showed up just a few times. The chain couples TRBV12-3 or TRBV12-4 to TRBJ2-3; the D gene could be TRBD1 or TRBD2 (6 bases each). The CDR3 runs to 15 residues. V lost 3 bases, J lost 3 bases, and 13 bases lay in between. In DNA, the CDR3 is TGTGCCAGCAGTTTTTTGGGGGGCCGGACAGATACGCAGTATTTT. This sequence encodes CASSFLGGRTDTQYF.

The rearrangement joins TRBV12-3 or TRBV12-4 to TRBJ2-5, with 7 bases identical to TRBD2. This CDR3 is built from 15 residues. The V gene end was trimmed by 8 bases and the J gene end by 5 bases; junction bases not matched to a gene: 14. DNA of the CDR3: TGTGCCAGCCGCCCGGGACTACCCAGGGAGGAGACCCAGTACTTC. It yields the protein CASRPGLPREETQYF.

This clonotype has only a few counts. The chain joins TRBV20-1 to TRBJ1-5, with 9 bases aligning to TRBD1. The junction had 5 bases not matched to a gene; V was cut back by 5 bases and J by 3 bases. CDR3 length equals 14 residues. CDR1 is DFQATT, CDR2 SNEGSKA, per germline (reference sequence). The CDR3 nucleotides are TGCAGTGCTGCGGGACAGGGCTACAATCAGCCCCAGCATTTT. As protein: CSAAGQGYNQPQHF.

V usage is TRBV27 and J usage is TRBJ2-5; 8 nucleotides align to TRBD1. This CDR3 is 14 amino acids long. CDR1 is MNHEY, CDR2 SMNVEV, per germline (reference sequence). The V gene end was trimmed by 5 bases and the J gene end by 5 bases; junction bases not matched to a gene: 7. The CDR3 sequence is CASSPWTGWETQYF. As DNA, the CDR3 is TGTGCCAGCAGTCCGTGGACAGGGTGGGAGACCCAGTACTTC.

This CDR3 is CASSVPGGSTDTQYF. CDR3 nucleotide sequence: TGTGCCAGCAGCGTTCCGGGGGGATCCACAGATACGCAGTATTTT. The chain carries TRBV5-5 and TRBJ2-3, with TRBD2 matching over 7 bases. V lost 4 bases and J lost 2; bases outside the gene matches: 7. This CDR3 comprises 15 residues. Germline CDR1 is SGHKS and CDR2 is YYEKEE (reference sequence).

This clonotype was seen only once. The V gene is TRBV20-1, the J gene TRBJ2-5; no definite D call. CDR1 and CDR2 (germline): DFQATT, SNEGSKA (reference sequence). This CDR3 spans 12 amino acids. Trimming cost V 2 bases and J 5 bases, with 9 bases left between them. CDR3 sequence (DNA): TGCAGTGCTAGAAGAGGAATCGAGACCCAGTACTTC. Its translation: CSARRGIETQYF.

This clonotype was seen a handful of times. The chain recombines TRBV15 with TRBJ2-4, with 7 positions matching TRBD2. V lost 0 bases to trimming and J lost 1 base; unmatched junction nucleotides: 0. The CDR3 extends over 15 amino acids. CDR1 is LNHNV, CDR2 YYDKDF, per germline (reference sequence). This CDR3 is CATSRDGGAKNIQYF. The DNA for the CDR3 is TGTGCCACCAGCAGAGACGGGGGGGCCAAAAACATTCAGTACTTC.

This chain uses TRBV28 with TRBJ2-1; 10 nucleotides line up with TRBD2. V was clipped by 2 bases and J by 10 bases; unmatched bases: 2. This CDR3 is 13 amino acids long. The germline V gene has CDR1 MDHEN and CDR2 SYDVKM. In DNA, the CDR3 is TGTGCCAGCAGTTTAGGACTAGCGGCAGAGCAGTTCTTC. Protein: CASSLGLAAEQFF. The full variable domain, its missing parts supplied by reference TRBV28 and TRBJ2-1, is DVKVTQSSRYLVKRTGEKVFLECVQDMDHENMFWYRQDPGLGLRLIYFSYDVKMKEKGDIPEGYSVSREKKERFSLILESASTNQTSMYLCASSLGLAAEQFFGPGTRLTVL.

This clonotype occurred a few times. The chain recombines TRBV5-1 with TRBJ2-3, with a possible D match to TRBD2 (5 bases). V was cut by 1 base and J by 3 bases, with 9 bases left in between. Per germline, CDR1 SGHRS and CDR2 YFSETQ. The CDR3 covers 14 residues. CDR3 region: CASSLSSGTDTQYF. In DNA, the CDR3 is TGCGCCAGCAGCTTGTCCAGCGGTACAGATACGCAGTATTTT.